This is a list of T cell receptor beta chains from one sample in a study of lung T cells in sarcoidosis with Löfgren's syndrome. TCRdb re-analysed the reads in MiXCR, keeping a single row per CDR3 protein. The sample lists more than 8,000 distinct CDR3 sequences; 15% to 20% were seen once. The sample consisted of CD4+ T cells from bronchoalveolar lavage. These receptors came from a human donor with sarcoidosis (Löfgren's syndrome or another form), or a control subject (not recorded which). CDR3s leave out the opening cysteine and the closing phenylalanine or tryptophan.

CDR3 protein: ASTPGAGSYEQY; V gene: TRBV6-1; J gene: TRBJ2-7
CDR3 protein: ASSEGGRINQPQH; V gene: TRBV6-1; J gene: TRBJ1-5
CDR3 protein: ASSEAGEAF; V gene: TRBV6-1; J gene: TRBJ1-1
CDR3 protein: SAPGLAGKSYEQY; V gene: TRBV20-1; J gene: TRBJ2-7
CDR3 protein: ASSETVLYGYT; V gene: TRBV2; J gene: TRBJ1-2
CDR3 protein: ASSDQGETQY; V gene: TRBV7-2; J gene: TRBJ2-5
CDR3 protein: ASSGRTGTLETQY; V gene: TRBV5-1; J gene: TRBJ2-5
CDR3 protein: AISEHTDSNQPQH; V gene: TRBV10-3; J gene: TRBJ1-5
CDR3 protein: ASSLSLSCVQY; V gene: TRBV6-1; J gene: TRBJ2-7
CDR3 protein: ASRWGSWNTEAF; V gene: TRBV12-3/TRBV12-4; J gene: TRBJ1-1
CDR3 protein: ASSLAPSRSQPQH; V gene: TRBV7-2; J gene: TRBJ1-5
CDR3 protein: ASSQKGTIGPRVAKNIQY; V gene: TRBV4-2; J gene: TRBJ2-4
CDR3 protein: ASSISAYSGNTIY; V gene: TRBV19; J gene: TRBJ1-3
CDR3 protein: ASGGTWTGELF; V gene: TRBV19; J gene: TRBJ2-2
CDR3 protein: ACSENVGPLQETQY; V gene: TRBV3-1; J gene: TRBJ2-5
CDR3 protein: ASSTAGELF; V gene: TRBV19; J gene: TRBJ2-2
CDR3 protein: ASSEGVSGANVLT; V gene: TRBV2; J gene: TRBJ2-6
CDR3 protein: ASSPAQGRTGELF; V gene: TRBV11-3; J gene: TRBJ2-2
CDR3 protein: ASSQGTSVNNEQF; V gene: TRBV4-2; J gene: TRBJ2-1
CDR3 protein: ASSLAQAGYRGYT; V gene: TRBV7-2; J gene: TRBJ1-2
CDR3 protein: SANAQGMNTEAF; V gene: TRBV20-1; J gene: TRBJ1-1
CDR3 protein: ASSPSNQPQH; V gene: TRBV18; J gene: TRBJ1-5
CDR3 protein: ASSSRNSPPH; V gene: TRBV2; J gene: TRBJ1-6
CDR3 protein: ASSLDVGQKVTQY; V gene: TRBV5-1; J gene: TRBJ2-3
CDR3 protein: ASSYSAETGDKNIQY; V gene: TRBV6-2/TRBV6-3; J gene: TRBJ2-4
CDR3 protein: AISAGTDQETQY; V gene: TRBV10-3; J gene: TRBJ2-5
CDR3 protein: ASMNRGHEKLF; V gene: TRBV12-3/TRBV12-4; J gene: TRBJ1-4
CDR3 protein: ASSLGTGGEQY; V gene: TRBV3-1; J gene: TRBJ2-7
CDR3 protein: AISELAKGTNEKLF; V gene: TRBV10-3; J gene: TRBJ1-4
CDR3 protein: ASSYDTGGGRTDTQY; V gene: TRBV6-2/TRBV6-3; J gene: TRBJ2-3
CDR3 protein: ASSPRGTDYEQY; V gene: TRBV7-9; J gene: TRBJ2-7
CDR3 protein: ASSYSQGLFHNEQL; V gene: TRBV6-5; J gene: TRBJ2-1
CDR3 protein: ASSSRQGDYEQY; V gene: TRBV5-1; J gene: TRBJ2-7
CDR3 protein: ASSLDRAAYEQY; V gene: TRBV5-1; J gene: TRBJ2-7
CDR3 protein: ASSSQTSGPTDTQY; V gene: TRBV7-2; J gene: TRBJ2-3
CDR3 protein: ASSPDWRAETQY; V gene: TRBV7-7; J gene: TRBJ2-5
CDR3 protein: SAADSPLNTEAF; V gene: TRBV20-1; J gene: TRBJ1-1
CDR3 protein: ASSEVLAGGNIQY; V gene: TRBV6-1; J gene: TRBJ2-4
CDR3 protein: SASRYNEQF; V gene: TRBV20-1; J gene: TRBJ2-1
CDR3 protein: ASSPAEVNEKLF; V gene: TRBV12-3/TRBV12-4; J gene: TRBJ1-4
CDR3 protein: ASMVSPLNTDTQY; V gene: TRBV7-2; J gene: TRBJ2-3
CDR3 protein: SVEVGRYGTQY; V gene: TRBV29-1; J gene: TRBJ2-5
CDR3 protein: SASSVDLLETQC; V gene: TRBV20-1; J gene: TRBJ2-5